This entry describes one T cell receptor beta chain. This CDR3 is 14 amino acids long. CDR1 SGDLS and CDR2 YYNGEE come from the germline V gene. V shed 2 bases and J 8 bases; nucleotides not matched to a gene: 4. The source of the sample is a study of cytomegalovirus exposure and HLA in healthy donors. Primers: 60 Vbeta forward and 13 Jbeta reverse. Sequencing was performed with immunoSEQ multiplex PCR; in TCRdb, only in-frame clones are kept and a portion is missing. The sample includes approximately 200,000 clones, approximately 84% of them seen just once. The source material was PBMCs. The sequence was collected from a boy younger than 18 in good health and CMV-seronegative. The chain couples TRBV9 to TRBJ1-4; 9 nucleotides line up with TRBD1. Written as DNA, the CDR3 is TGTGCCAGCAGCGTCGGACAGGGGAAAGAAAAACTGTTTTTT. Encoded protein: CASSVGQGKEKLFF.